Listed below are T cell receptor beta chains from one sample, sequenced in a study of shared clonotypes between healthy human individuals. The repertoire was sequenced with immunoSEQ multiplex PCR; TCRdb's copy has only in-frame clones and lacks some. The sample lists hundreds of thousands of clones; just over 90% were seen once. The sample consisted of naive CD8+ T cells sorted from blood. Receptors originate from a man aged 25-40 years in good health. The CDR3 runs from the conserved cysteine through the conserved F or W. Fields, in order: CDR3 protein, CDR3 DNA, V gene, J gene, CDR3 length, D gene, clone size. The D gene is left open where the match is weak. The size entry is marked missing in some rows and otherwise reads once, few, many or a size class.

CDR3: CATWGAYNEQFF; DNA: TGTGCCACATGGGGCGCCTACAATGAGCAGTTCTTC; V: TRBV19; J: TRBJ2-1; length: 12; D: .; size: .
CDR3: CASSQVAGVNTEAFF; DNA: TGCGCCAGCAGCCAAGTTGCAGGGGTGAACACTGAAGCTTTCTTT; V: TRBV4-1; J: TRBJ1-1; length: 15; D: .; size: .
CDR3: CASRKPDSYGYTF; DNA: TGTGCCAGCAGGAAACCAGACAGCTATGGCTACACCTTC; V: TRBV6-5; J: TRBJ1-2; length: 13; D: .; size: once
CDR3: CASSITGGYEQFF; DNA: TGTGCCAGTAGTATTACAGGGGGCTACGAGCAGTTCTTC; V: TRBV19; J: TRBJ2-1; length: 13; D: TRBD1; size: .
CDR3: CASSQVTTALTYEQYF; DNA: TGTGCCAGCAGCCAAGTAACAACAGCGCTTACCTACGAGCAGTACTTC; V: TRBV14; J: TRBJ2-7; length: 16; D: .; size: .
CDR3: CASRDNRGRAGELFF; DNA: TGTGCCAGTAGGGATAACAGGGGGAGGGCCGGGGAGCTGTTTTTT; V: TRBV19; J: TRBJ2-2; length: 15; D: .; size: .
CDR3: CASSLRRRSYEQYF; DNA: TGTGCCAGCAGCTTAAGAAGGAGGTCCTACGAGCAGTACTTC; V: TRBV7-2; J: TRBJ2-7; length: 14; D: .; size: .
CDR3: CASSYRTTIGAQYF; DNA: TGCGCCAGCAGCTACCGGACTACGATTGGGGCCCAGTACTTC; V: TRBV4-1; J: TRBJ2-5; length: 14; D: .; size: .
CDR3: CASSVADVSSYEQYF; DNA: TGTGCCAGCAGCGTAGCCGACGTATCCTCCTACGAGCAGTACTTC; V: TRBV9; J: TRBJ2-7; length: 15; D: .; size: .
CDR3: CASRTGVYGYTF; DNA: TGTGCCAGTAGGACAGGGGTCTATGGCTACACCTTC; V: TRBV9; J: TRBJ1-2; length: 12; D: TRBD1; size: .
CDR3: CASSPPTDNYGYTF; DNA: TGTGCCAGCTCACCACCGACAGATAACTATGGCTACACCTTC; V: TRBV18; J: TRBJ1-2; length: 14; D: .; size: .
CDR3: CASSDGTSGIYEQYF; DNA: TGTGCCAGCAGTGATGGGACTAGCGGGATCTACGAGCAGTACTTC; V: TRBV6-1; J: TRBJ2-7; length: 15; D: TRBD2; size: .
CDR3: CASSQDSGTNNEQFF; DNA: TGCGCCAGCAGCCAAGACTCCGGGACTAACAATGAGCAGTTCTTC; V: TRBV4-3; J: TRBJ2-1; length: 15; D: TRBD2; size: .
CDR3: CSVEAGEGDNEQFF; DNA: TGCAGCGTTGAAGCGGGAGAGGGGGACAATGAGCAGTTCTTC; V: TRBV29-1; J: TRBJ2-1; length: 14; D: .; size: .
CDR3: CSVEPSGLSTDTQYF; DNA: TGCAGCGTTGAGCCCAGCGGGTTGAGCACAGATACGCAGTATTTT; V: TRBV29-1; J: TRBJ2-3; length: 15; D: .; size: .
CDR3: CASSLTTSGMNEQFF; DNA: TGTGCCAGCAGCTTAACAACTAGCGGGATGAATGAGCAGTTCTTC; V: TRBV7-3; J: TRBJ2-1; length: 15; D: TRBD2; size: .
CDR3: CASSQGLAENEQFF; DNA: TGCGCCAGCAGCCAGGGACTAGCGGAAAATGAGCAGTTCTTC; V: TRBV4-1; J: TRBJ2-1; length: 14; D: TRBD2; size: .
CDR3: CASSITPSSYEQYF; DNA: TGTGCCAGTAGTATAACCCCTAGCAGCTACGAGCAGTACTTC; V: TRBV19; J: TRBJ2-7; length: 14; D: .; size: .
CDR3: CASSLGTLKRSRVDGELFF; DNA: TGTGCCAGCAGCTTGGGGACATTAAAGCGGTCGAGAGTCGACGGGGAGCTGTTTTTT; V: TRBV5-8; J: TRBJ2-2; length: 19; D: .; size: .
CDR3: CASGLWRDTGELFF; DNA: TGTGCCAGCGGACTCTGGAGGGACACCGGGGAGCTGTTTTTT; V: TRBV7-9; J: TRBJ2-2; length: 14; D: .; size: .
CDR3: CASSLVIGLAGVYNEQFF; DNA: TGTGCCAGCAGCTTAGTGATAGGACTAGCGGGGGTCTACAATGAGCAGTTCTTC; V: TRBV7-8; J: TRBJ2-1; length: 18; D: TRBD2; size: .
CDR3: CSVGGRSSYEQYF; DNA: TGCAGCGTTGGGGGCAGGAGCTCCTACGAGCAGTACTTC; V: TRBV29-1; J: TRBJ2-7; length: 13; D: .; size: once
CDR3: CASSISSYNEQFF; DNA: TGTGCCAGCAGTATTAGTTCCTACAATGAGCAGTTCTTC; V: TRBV27; J: TRBJ2-1; length: 13; D: .; size: .
CDR3: CASNEQGVGTDTQYF; DNA: TGTGCCAGCAACGAACAGGGGGTAGGCACAGATACGCAGTATTTT; V: TRBV9; J: TRBJ2-3; length: 15; D: TRBD1; size: .
CDR3: CASSFAPGRRDTEAFF; DNA: TGTGCCAGCAGCTTTGCCCCGGGCCGACGGGACACTGAAGCTTTCTTT; V: TRBV5-4; J: TRBJ1-1; length: 16; D: .; size: .
CDR3: CASSESRRENSYEQYF; DNA: TGTGCCAGCAGTGAATCACGGCGGGAAAACTCCTACGAGCAGTACTTC; V: TRBV2; J: TRBJ2-7; length: 16; D: .; size: .